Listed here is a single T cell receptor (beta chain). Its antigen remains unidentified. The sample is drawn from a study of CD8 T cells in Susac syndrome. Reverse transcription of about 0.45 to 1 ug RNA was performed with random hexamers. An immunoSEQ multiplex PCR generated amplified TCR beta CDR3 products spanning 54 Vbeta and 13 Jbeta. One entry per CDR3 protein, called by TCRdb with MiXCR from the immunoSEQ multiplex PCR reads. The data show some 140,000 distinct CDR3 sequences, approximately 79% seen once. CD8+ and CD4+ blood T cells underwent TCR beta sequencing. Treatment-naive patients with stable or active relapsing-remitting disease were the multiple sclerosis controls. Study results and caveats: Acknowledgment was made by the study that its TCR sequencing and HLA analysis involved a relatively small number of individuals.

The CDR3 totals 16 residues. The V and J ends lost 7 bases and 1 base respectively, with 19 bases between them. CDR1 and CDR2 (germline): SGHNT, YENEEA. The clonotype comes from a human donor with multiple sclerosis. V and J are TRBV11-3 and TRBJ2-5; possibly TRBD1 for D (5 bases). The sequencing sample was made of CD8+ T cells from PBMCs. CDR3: CASNLGYDSLQETQYF. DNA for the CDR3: TGTGCCAGCAACTTGGGGTACGACAGCCTCCAAGAGACCCAGTACTTC. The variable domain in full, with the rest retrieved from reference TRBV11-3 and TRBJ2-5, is EAGVVQSPRYKIIEKKQPVAFWCNPISGHNTLYWYLQNLGQGPELLIRYENEEAVDDSQLPKDRFSAERLKGVDSTLKIQPAELGDSAVYLCASNLGYDSLQETQYFGPGTRLLVL.